This TCR beta chain was identified during a study of cytomegalovirus exposure and HLA in healthy donors. Worth noting for this clone: Its specificity is not known.

It was with 60 Vbeta and 13 Jbeta primers that the PCR ran. Assay used: immunoSEQ multiplex PCR; TCRdb lists only in-frame clones, some missing. The sample has some 190,000 clones, 78% seen once. The donors gave bone marrow, and they were healthy. The length of the CDR3 is 14 residues. CDR1 and CDR2 from the germline V gene are SNHLY and FYNNEI. V lost 3 bases, J lost 0 bases, and 6 bases lay in between. Study-wide points: When the data were analyzed later, several of the most significant clusters appeared to be linked to common viral pathogens. Presence/absence results assume similar sequencing depth per donor, which may not hold.

Material for sequencing was PBMCs. V is TRBV2 and J is TRBJ2-4; D is uncertain. The clonotype originates from a female donor in good health and CMV-seronegative. The chain's CDR3 is CASSDYLAKNIQYF. The CDR3 DNA reads as TGTGCCAGCAGTGACTATCTAGCCAAAAACATTCAGTACTTC.